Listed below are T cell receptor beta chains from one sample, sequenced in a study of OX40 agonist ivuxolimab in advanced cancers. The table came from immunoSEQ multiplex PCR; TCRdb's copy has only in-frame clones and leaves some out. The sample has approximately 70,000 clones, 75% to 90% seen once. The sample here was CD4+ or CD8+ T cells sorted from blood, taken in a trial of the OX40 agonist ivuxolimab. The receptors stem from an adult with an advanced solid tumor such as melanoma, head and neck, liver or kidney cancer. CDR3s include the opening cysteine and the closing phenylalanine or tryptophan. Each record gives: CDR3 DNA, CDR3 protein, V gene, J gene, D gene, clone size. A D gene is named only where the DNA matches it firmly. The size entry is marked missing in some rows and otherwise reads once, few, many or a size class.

cdr3_nt: TGTGCCTGGTCGCCGGGCGAAAAACTGTTTTTT
cdr3_aa: CAWSPGEKLFF
v_call: TRBV30
j_call: TRBJ1-4
d_call: .
clone_size: .

cdr3_nt: TGTGCCAGCTCATCCGAAGGACAGGGGGCAGAGACCCAGTACTTC
cdr3_aa: CASSSEGQGAETQYF
v_call: TRBV18
j_call: TRBJ2-5
d_call: TRBD1
clone_size: .

cdr3_nt: TGTGCCAGCTCACTAGGGACAGGCACTGAAGCTTTCTTT
cdr3_aa: CASSLGTGTEAFF
v_call: TRBV18
j_call: TRBJ1-1
d_call: TRBD1
clone_size: .

cdr3_nt: TGTGCCAGCAGCCCTAGACAGGGGGGTTCCTACGAGCAGTACTTC
cdr3_aa: CASSPRQGGSYEQYF
v_call: TRBV6-6
j_call: TRBJ2-7
d_call: TRBD1
clone_size: few

cdr3_nt: TGTGCCAGTAGCCACAGGGGATTGATACGCGAGCAGTACTTC
cdr3_aa: CASSHRGLIREQYF
v_call: TRBV19
j_call: TRBJ2-7
d_call: TRBD1
clone_size: .

cdr3_nt: TGTGCCAGCTCACCACCGTATGGGCAGGGAACCTACGAGCAGTACTTC
cdr3_aa: CASSPPYGQGTYEQYF
v_call: TRBV18
j_call: TRBJ2-7
d_call: .
clone_size: .

cdr3_nt: TGTGCCAGCAGCTCTGGACAGGGGAGTAGCGAGCAGTACTTC
cdr3_aa: CASSSGQGSSEQYF
v_call: TRBV11-2
j_call: TRBJ2-7
d_call: TRBD1
clone_size: .

cdr3_nt: TGTGCCAGCAGCCATGTAGCTAGCGGGAGGGAGACCCAGTACTTC
cdr3_aa: CASSHVASGRETQYF
v_call: TRBV7-9
j_call: TRBJ2-5
d_call: TRBD2
clone_size: .

cdr3_nt: TGTGCCAGCAGCTTGAGGACGGATCAGCCCCAGCATTTT
cdr3_aa: CASSLRTDQPQHF
v_call: TRBV5-5
j_call: TRBJ1-5
d_call: .
clone_size: .

cdr3_nt: TGTGCCAGCAGCTTTTTTCAACCGCGACAGTCCGTATATAATTCACCCCTCCACTTT
cdr3_aa: CASSFFQPRQSVYNSPLHF
v_call: TRBV7-9
j_call: TRBJ1-6
d_call: .
clone_size: .

cdr3_nt: TGTGCCAGCAGCCAAGGACAGGGAACAAACTATGGCTACACCTTC
cdr3_aa: CASSQGQGTNYGYTF
v_call: TRBV5-4
j_call: TRBJ1-2
d_call: TRBD1
clone_size: .

cdr3_nt: TGTGCCAGTGAGGACAGGAACACTGAAGCTTTCTTT
cdr3_aa: CASEDRNTEAFF
v_call: TRBV19
j_call: TRBJ1-1
d_call: .
clone_size: .

cdr3_nt: TGTGCTAGTGGTTTGACGGGGGCGGGTCAAGAGACCCAGTACTTC
cdr3_aa: CASGLTGAGQETQYF
v_call: TRBV12-5
j_call: TRBJ2-5
d_call: .
clone_size: .

cdr3_nt: TGTGCCAGCAGCCTCGAGAACACCGGGGAGCTGTTTTTT
cdr3_aa: CASSLENTGELFF
v_call: TRBV4-2
j_call: TRBJ2-2
d_call: .
clone_size: .

cdr3_nt: TGTGCCAGCAGCCTAACGACTGGGGTGGCGAGGGGACGTGGCTACACCTTC
cdr3_aa: CASSLTTGVARGRGYTF
v_call: TRBV28
j_call: TRBJ1-2
d_call: .
clone_size: .

cdr3_nt: TGTGCCAGCAGTGCTCAGGGTTTCTCCTACAATGAGCAGTTCTTC
cdr3_aa: CASSAQGFSYNEQFF
v_call: TRBV6-5
j_call: TRBJ2-1
d_call: .
clone_size: once

cdr3_nt: TGTGCCAGCAGTTACTCGAAGACGCTCAAAACTGAAGCTTTCTTT
cdr3_aa: CASSYSKTLKTEAFF
v_call: TRBV6-5
j_call: TRBJ1-1
d_call: .
clone_size: .

cdr3_nt: TGCGCCAGCAGCCGGACTAGCGGGAGGGCCTGGGCAGATACGCAGTATTTT
cdr3_aa: CASSRTSGRAWADTQYF
v_call: TRBV5-1
j_call: TRBJ2-3
d_call: TRBD2
clone_size: .

cdr3_nt: TGTGCCTACCAGGGGGACTCCTACGAGCAGTACTTC
cdr3_aa: CAYQGDSYEQYF
v_call: TRBV30
j_call: TRBJ2-7
d_call: TRBD1
clone_size: .

cdr3_nt: TGCGCCAGCAGCTTGGAGGGGGCAAGTGAAAAACTGTTTTTT
cdr3_aa: CASSLEGASEKLFF
v_call: TRBV5-1
j_call: TRBJ1-4
d_call: TRBD1
clone_size: .

cdr3_nt: TGTGCCAGCAGCCGACAGGGGGAGAAAACTGAAGCTTTCTTT
cdr3_aa: CASSRQGEKTEAFF
v_call: TRBV7-2
j_call: TRBJ1-1
d_call: TRBD1
clone_size: .

cdr3_nt: TGTGCCAGCAGACCAGCCGGGACAGGTGCCTACGAGCAGTACTTC
cdr3_aa: CASRPAGTGAYEQYF
v_call: TRBV6-5
j_call: TRBJ2-7
d_call: TRBD1
clone_size: .

cdr3_nt: TGTGCCAGCACTGGGGGCCCTAATGAAAAACTGTTTTTT
cdr3_aa: CASTGGPNEKLFF
v_call: TRBV7-9
j_call: TRBJ1-4
d_call: .
clone_size: .

cdr3_nt: TGTGCCAGCAGAAAGGACAGGGGGGATGAAAAACTGTTTTTT
cdr3_aa: CASRKDRGDEKLFF
v_call: TRBV7-9
j_call: TRBJ1-4
d_call: TRBD1
clone_size: .